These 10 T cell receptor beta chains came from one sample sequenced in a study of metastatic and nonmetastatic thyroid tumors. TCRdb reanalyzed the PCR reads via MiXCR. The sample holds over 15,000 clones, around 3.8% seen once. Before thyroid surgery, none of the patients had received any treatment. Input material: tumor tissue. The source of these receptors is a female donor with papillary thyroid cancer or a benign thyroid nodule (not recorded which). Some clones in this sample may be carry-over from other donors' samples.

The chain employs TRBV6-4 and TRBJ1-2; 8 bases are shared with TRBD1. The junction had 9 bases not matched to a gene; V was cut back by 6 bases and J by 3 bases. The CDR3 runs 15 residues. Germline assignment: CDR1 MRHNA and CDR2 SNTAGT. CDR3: CASRNDRGPDYGYTF. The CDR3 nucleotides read TGTGCCAGCAGGAATGACAGGGGCCCAGACTATGGCTACACCTTC.

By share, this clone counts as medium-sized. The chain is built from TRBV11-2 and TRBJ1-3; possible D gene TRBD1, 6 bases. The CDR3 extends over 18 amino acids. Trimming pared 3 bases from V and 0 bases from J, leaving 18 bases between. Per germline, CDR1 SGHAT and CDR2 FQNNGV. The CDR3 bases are TGTGCCAGCAGCTTGCGAGAACCGGGACATCGCTCTGGAAACACCATATATTTT. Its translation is CASSLREPGHRSGNTIYF.

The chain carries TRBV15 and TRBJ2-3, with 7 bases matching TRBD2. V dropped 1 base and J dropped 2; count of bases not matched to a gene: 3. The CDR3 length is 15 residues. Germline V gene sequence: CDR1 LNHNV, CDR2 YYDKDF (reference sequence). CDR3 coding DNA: TGTGCCACCAGCAGAGTTGCGGGGGTCACAGATACGCAGTATTTT. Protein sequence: CATSRVAGVTDTQYF.

CDR3 residues: CASKSGTGGNQPQHF. The CDR3 bases are TGTGCCAGTAAATCCGGGACAGGGGGCAATCAGCCCCAGCATTTT. V gene TRBV6-2 or TRBV6-3 combines with J gene TRBJ1-5; 10 positions match TRBD1. Germline values: CDR1 MNHEY, CDR2 SVGEGT. This CDR3 has 15 amino acids. V lost 9 bases to trimming and J lost 2 bases; unmatched junction nucleotides: 7.

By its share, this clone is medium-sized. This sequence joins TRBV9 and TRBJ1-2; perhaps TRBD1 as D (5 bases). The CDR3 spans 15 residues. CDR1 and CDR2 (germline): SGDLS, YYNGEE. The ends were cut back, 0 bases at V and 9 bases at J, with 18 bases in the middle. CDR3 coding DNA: TGTGCCAGCAGCGTAGTGAGCAGGGTAAGTTGCAGCTACACCTTC. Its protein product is CASSVVSRVSCSYTF.

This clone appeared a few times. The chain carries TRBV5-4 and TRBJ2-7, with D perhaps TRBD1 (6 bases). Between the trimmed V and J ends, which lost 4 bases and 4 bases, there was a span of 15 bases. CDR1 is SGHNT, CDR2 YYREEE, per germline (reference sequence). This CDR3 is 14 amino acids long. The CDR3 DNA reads TGTGCCAGCAGCCACTGGGACACCCGATACGAGCAGTACTTC. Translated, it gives CASSHWDTRYEQYF.

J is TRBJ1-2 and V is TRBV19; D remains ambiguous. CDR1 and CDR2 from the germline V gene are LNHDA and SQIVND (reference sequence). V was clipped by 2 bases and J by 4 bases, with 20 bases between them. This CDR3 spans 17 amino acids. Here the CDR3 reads CASSIMERLQTGYGYTF. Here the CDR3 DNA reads TGTGCCAGTAGTATAATGGAACGCCTCCAAACGGGCTATGGCTACACCTTC.

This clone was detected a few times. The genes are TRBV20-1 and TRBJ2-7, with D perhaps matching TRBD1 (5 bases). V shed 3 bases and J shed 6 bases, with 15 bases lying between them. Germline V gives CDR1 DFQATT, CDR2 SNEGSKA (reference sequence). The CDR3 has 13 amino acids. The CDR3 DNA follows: TGCAGTGCTAGTCCCAGGGTTTTAGCCGAGCAGTACTTC. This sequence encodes CSASPRVLAEQYF.

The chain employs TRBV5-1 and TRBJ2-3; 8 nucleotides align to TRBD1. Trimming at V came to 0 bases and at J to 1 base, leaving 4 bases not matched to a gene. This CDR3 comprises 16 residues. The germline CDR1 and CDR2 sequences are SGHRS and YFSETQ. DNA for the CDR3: TGCGCCAGCAGCTTGGCCGGGACAGGCCGCACAGATACGCAGTATTTT. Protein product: CASSLAGTGRTDTQYF.

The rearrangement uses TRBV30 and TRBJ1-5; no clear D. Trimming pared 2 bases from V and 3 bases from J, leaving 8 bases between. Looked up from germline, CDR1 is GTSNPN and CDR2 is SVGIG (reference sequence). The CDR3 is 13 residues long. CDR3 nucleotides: TGTGCCTGGAGTAACAGCTACAATCAGCCCCAGCATTTT. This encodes CAWSNSYNQPQHF.